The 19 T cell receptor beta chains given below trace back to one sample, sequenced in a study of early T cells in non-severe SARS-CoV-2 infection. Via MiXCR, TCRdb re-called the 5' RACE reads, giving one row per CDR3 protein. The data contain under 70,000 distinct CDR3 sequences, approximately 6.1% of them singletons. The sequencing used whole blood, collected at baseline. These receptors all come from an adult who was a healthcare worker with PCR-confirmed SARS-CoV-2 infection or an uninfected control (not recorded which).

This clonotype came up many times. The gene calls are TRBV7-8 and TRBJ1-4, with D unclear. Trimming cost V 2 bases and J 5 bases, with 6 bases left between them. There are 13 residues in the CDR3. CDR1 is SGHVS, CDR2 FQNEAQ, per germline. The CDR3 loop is CASSLLQNEKLFF. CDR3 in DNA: TGTGCCAGCAGCTTACTTCAAAATGAAAAACTGTTTTTT.

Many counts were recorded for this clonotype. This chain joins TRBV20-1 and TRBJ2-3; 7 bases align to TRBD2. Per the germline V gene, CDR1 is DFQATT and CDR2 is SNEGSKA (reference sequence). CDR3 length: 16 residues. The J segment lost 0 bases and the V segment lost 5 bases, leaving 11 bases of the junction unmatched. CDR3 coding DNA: TGCAGTGCTCAAACCCTAGCGGCCCATAGCACAGATACGCAGTATTTT. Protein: CSAQTLAAHSTDTQYF.

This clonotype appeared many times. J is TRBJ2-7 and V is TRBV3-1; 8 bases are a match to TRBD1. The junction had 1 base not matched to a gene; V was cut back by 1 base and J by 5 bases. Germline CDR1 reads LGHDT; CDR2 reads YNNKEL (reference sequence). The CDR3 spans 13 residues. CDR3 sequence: CASSQGRGHEQYF. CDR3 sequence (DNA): TGTGCCAGCAGCCAAGGCAGGGGGCACGAGCAGTACTTC.

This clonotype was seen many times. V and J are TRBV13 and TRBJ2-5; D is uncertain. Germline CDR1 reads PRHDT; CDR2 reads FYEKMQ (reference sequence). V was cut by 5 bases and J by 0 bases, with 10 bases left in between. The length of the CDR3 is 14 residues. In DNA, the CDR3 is TGTGCCAGCAGCGCCACCTTGTACCAAGAGACCCAGTACTTC. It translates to CASSATLYQETQYF.

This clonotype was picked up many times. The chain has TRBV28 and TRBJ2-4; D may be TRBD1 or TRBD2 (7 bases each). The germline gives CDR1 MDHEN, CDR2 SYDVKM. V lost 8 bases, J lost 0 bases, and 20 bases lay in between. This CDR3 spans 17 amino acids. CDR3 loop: CASSGGVSWEAKNIQYF. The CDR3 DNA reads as TGTGCCAGCTCAGGGGGGGTTTCGTGGGAAGCCAAAAACATTCAGTACTTC.

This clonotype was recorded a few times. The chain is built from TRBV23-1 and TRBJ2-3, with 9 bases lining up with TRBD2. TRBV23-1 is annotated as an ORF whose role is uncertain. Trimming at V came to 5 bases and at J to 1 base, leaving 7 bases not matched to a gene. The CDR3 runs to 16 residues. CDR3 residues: CASSKTAGGGTDTQYF. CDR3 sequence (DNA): TGCGCCAGCAGTAAGACGGCGGGAGGGGGCACAGATACGCAGTATTTT.

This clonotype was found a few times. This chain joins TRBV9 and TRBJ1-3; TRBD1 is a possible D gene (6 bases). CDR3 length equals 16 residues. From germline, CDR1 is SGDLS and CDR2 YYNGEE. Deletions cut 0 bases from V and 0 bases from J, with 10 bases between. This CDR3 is CASSVDQGSSGNTIYF. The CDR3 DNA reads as TGTGCCAGCAGCGTAGATCAGGGGAGCTCTGGAAACACCATATATTTT.

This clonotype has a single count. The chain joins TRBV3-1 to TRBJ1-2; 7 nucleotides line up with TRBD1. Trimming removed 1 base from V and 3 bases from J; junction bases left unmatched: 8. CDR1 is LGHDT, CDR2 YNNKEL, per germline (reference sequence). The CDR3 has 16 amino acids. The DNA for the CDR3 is TGTGCCAGCAGCCAAGTTCGGAAGACAGGGCACTATGGCTACACCTTC. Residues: CASSQVRKTGHYGYTF.

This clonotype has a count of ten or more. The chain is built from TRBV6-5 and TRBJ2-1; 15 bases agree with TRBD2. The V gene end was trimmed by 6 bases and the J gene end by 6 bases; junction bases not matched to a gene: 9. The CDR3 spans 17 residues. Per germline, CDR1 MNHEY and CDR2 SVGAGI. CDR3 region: CASSRTSGRAHGNEQFF. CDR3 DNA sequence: TGTGCCAGCAGCAGGACTAGCGGGAGGGCCCACGGCAATGAGCAGTTCTTC.

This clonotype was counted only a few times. CDR3 protein: CASSSSALYLSTDTQYF. The CDR3 bases are TGTGCCAGCAGTTCGTCGGCCCTTTACCTTAGCACAGATACGCAGTATTTT. The chain links TRBV27 to TRBJ2-3; D gene uncertain. V gave up 4 bases and J gave up 0 bases, with 17 bases separating them. The CDR3 is 17 amino acids. The V gene's germline CDR1 is MNHEY and CDR2 SMNVEV (reference sequence).

The CDR3 here is CASSFLTDPRQAFF. The CDR3 DNA is TGTGCCAGCAGTTTTCTCACGGACCCCAGGCAAGCTTTCTTT. This chain links TRBV6-2 or TRBV6-3 with TRBJ1-1, with D hard to call. The germline V gene has CDR1 MNHEY and CDR2 SVGEGT. Trimming stripped 4 bases from V and 9 bases from J, with 18 bases between. There are 14 residues in the CDR3.

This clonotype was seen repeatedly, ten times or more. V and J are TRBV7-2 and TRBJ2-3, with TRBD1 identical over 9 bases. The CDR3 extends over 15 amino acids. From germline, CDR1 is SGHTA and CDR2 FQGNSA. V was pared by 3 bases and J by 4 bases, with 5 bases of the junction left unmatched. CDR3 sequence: CASSFDRGMSDTQYF. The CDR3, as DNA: TGTGCCAGCAGCTTCGACAGGGGGATGTCAGATACGCAGTATTTT.

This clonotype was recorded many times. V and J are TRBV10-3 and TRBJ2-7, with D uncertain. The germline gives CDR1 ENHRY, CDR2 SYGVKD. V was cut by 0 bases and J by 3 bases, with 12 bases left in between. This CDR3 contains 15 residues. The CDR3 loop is CAISESGKALYEQYF. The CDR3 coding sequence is TGTGCCATCAGTGAGTCGGGTAAGGCCCTCTACGAGCAGTACTTC.

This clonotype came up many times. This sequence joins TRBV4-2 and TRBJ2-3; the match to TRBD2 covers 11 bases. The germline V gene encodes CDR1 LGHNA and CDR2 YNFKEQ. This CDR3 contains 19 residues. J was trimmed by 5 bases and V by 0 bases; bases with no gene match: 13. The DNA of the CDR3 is TGTGCCAGCAGCCAAGATTCACCTCGGACTAGCGGGTGGGAAGATACGCAGTATTTT. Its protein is CASSQDSPRTSGWEDTQYF.

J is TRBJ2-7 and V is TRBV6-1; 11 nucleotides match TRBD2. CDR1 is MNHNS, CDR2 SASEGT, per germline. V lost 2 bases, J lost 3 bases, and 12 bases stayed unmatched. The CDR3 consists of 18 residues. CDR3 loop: CASSETFSGRGPHYEQYF. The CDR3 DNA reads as TGTGCCAGCAGTGAAACCTTTAGCGGGAGGGGACCTCACTACGAGCAGTACTTC.

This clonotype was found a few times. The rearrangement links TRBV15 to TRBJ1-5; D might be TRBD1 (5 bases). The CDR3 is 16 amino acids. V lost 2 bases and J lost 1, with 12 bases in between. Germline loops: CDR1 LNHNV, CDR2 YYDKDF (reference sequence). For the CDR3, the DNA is TGTGCCACCAGCAGATCGGGGCAGGGAAGCAATCAGCCCCAGCATTTT. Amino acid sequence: CATSRSGQGSNQPQHF.

This CDR3 is CAWSGLGGETQYF. In DNA, the CDR3 is TGTGCCTGGAGTGGATTAGGTGGAGAGACCCAGTACTTC. The chain is built from TRBV30 and TRBJ2-5; the D is unclear. The V end lost 1 base, the J end lost 4 bases, and 10 bases lay between the germline ends. Germline V gene lookup returns CDR1 GTSNPN and CDR2 SVGIG (reference sequence). The CDR3 contains 13 residues.

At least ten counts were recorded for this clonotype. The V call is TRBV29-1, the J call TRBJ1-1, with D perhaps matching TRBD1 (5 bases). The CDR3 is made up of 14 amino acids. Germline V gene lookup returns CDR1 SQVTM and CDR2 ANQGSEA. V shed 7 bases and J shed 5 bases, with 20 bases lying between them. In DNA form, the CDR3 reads TGCAGCGCCCGGCAGGGCAGGGTCAGGACTGAAGCTTTCTTT. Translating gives CSARQGRVRTEAFF.

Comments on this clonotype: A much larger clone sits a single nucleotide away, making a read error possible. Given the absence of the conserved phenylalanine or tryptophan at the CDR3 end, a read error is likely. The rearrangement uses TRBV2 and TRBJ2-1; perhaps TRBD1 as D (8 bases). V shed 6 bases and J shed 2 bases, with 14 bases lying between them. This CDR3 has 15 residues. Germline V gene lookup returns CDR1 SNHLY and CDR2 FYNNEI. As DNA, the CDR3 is TGTGCCAGCAGAACAGGGGGAGGGGCCTACAATGAGCAGTTCTTA. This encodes CASRTGGGAYNEQFL.